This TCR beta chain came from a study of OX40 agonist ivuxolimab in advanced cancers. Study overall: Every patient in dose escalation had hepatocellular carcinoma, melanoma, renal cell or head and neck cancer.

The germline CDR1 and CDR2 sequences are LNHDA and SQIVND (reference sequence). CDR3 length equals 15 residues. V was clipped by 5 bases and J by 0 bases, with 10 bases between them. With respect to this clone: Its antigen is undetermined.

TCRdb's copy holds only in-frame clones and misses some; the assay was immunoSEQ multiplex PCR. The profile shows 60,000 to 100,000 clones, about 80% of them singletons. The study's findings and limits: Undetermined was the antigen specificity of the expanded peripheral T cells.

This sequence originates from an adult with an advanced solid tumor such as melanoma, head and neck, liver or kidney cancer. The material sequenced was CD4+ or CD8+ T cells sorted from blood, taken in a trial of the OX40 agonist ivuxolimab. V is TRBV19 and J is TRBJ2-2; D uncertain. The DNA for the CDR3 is TGTGCCAGTAGTGCCCTGTTCGCGAACACCGGGGAGCTGTTTTTT. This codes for CASSALFANTGELFF. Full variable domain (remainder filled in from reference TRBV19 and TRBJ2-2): DGGITQSPKYLFRKEGQNVTLSCEQNLNHDAMYWYRQDPGQGLRLIYYSQIVNDFQKGDIAEGYSVSREKKESFPLTVTSAQKNPTAFYLCASSALFANTGELFFGEGSRLTVL.